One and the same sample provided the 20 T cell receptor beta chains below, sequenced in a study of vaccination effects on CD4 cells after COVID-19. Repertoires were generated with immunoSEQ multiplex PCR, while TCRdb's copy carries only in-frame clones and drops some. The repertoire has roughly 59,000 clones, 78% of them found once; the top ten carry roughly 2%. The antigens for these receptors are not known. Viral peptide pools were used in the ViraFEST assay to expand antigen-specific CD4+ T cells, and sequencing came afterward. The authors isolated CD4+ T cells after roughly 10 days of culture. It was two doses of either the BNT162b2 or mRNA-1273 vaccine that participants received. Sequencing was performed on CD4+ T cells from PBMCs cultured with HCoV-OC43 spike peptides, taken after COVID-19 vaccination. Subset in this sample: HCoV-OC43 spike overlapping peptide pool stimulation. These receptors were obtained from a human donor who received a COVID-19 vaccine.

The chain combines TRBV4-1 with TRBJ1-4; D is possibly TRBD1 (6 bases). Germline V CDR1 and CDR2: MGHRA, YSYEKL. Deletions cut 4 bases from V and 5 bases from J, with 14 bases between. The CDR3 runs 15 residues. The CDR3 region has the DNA TGCGCCAGCAGCCTGGCTGACAGGCCCAATGAAAAACTGTTTTTT. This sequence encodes CASSLADRPNEKLFF.

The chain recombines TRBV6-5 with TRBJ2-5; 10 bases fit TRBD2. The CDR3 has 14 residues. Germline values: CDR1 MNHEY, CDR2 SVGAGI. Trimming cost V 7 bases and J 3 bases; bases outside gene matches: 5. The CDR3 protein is CASTERGGEETQYF. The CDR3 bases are TGTGCCAGCACGGAGCGGGGGGGCGAAGAGACCCAGTACTTC.

The CDR3 region is CASSVTPRGAETQYF. The CDR3 nucleotides are TGTGCCAGCAGCGTAACCCCCCGAGGGGCGGAGACCCAGTACTTC. The rearrangement uses TRBV9 and TRBJ2-5, with D perhaps given as TRBD1 or TRBD2 (5 bases each). Germline V CDR1 and CDR2: SGDLS, YYNGEE. The CDR3 runs to 15 residues. V lost 1 base to trimming and J lost 5 bases, with 15 bases between them. Full variable domain (rest looked up from reference TRBV9 and TRBJ2-5): DSGVTQTPKHLITATGQRVTLRCSPRSGDLSVYWYQQSLDQGLQFLIQYYNGEERAKGNILERFSAQQFPDLHSELNLSSLELGDSALYFCASSVTPRGAETQYFGPGTRLLVL.

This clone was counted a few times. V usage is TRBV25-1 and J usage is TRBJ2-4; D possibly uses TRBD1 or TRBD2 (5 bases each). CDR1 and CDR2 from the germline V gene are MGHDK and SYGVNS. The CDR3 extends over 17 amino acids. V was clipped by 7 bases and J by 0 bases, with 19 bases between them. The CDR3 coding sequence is TGTGCCAGCACGGGGACGGAGGATCTCCTAGCCAAAAACATTCAGTACTTC. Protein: CASTGTEDLLAKNIQYF.

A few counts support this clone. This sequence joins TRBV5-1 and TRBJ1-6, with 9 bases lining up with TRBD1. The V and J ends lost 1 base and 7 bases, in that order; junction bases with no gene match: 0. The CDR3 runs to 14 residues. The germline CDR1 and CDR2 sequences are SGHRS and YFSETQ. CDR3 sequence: CASSLTGGNSPLHF. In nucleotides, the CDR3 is TGCGCCAGCAGCTTGACAGGGGGCAATTCACCCCTCCACTTT.

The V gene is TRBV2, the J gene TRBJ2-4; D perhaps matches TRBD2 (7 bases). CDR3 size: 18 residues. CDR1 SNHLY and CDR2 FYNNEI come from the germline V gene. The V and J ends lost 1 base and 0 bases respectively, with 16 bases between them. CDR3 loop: CASSEVRGGGVAKNIQYF. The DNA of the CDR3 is TGTGCCAGCAGTGAAGTACGGGGAGGGGGGGTAGCCAAAAACATTCAGTACTTC.

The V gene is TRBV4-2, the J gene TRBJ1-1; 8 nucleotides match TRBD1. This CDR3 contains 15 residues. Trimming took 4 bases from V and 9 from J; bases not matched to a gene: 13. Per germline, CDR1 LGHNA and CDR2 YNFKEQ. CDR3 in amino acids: CASSLRDRMETQAFF. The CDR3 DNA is TGTGCCAGCAGCCTAAGGGACAGGATGGAAACTCAAGCTTTCTTT.

CDR3 protein: CASSWQGQETQYF. The CDR3 DNA is TGTGCCAGCAGTTGGCAGGGGCAAGAGACCCAGTACTTC. This sequence joins TRBV6-2 or TRBV6-3 and TRBJ2-5; TRBD1 might be the D (6 bases). The CDR3 sequence is 13 residues long. Trimming shortened V by 4 bases and J by 2 bases, and 8 bases separated the two germline ends. The germline CDR1 and CDR2 sequences are MNHEY and SVGEGT.

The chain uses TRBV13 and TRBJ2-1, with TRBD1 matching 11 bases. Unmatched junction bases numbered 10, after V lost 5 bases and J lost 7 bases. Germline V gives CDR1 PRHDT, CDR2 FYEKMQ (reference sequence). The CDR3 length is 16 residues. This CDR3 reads CASSRWDRGIGNEQFF. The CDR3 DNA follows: TGTGCCAGCAGCCGCTGGGACAGGGGGATTGGGAATGAGCAGTTCTTC.

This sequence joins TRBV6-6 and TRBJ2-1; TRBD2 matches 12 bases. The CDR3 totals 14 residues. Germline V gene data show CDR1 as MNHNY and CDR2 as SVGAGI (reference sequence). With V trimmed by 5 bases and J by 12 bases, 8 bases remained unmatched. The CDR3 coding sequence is TGTGCCAGCAGTACTAGCGGGGGGAACGTCCGGCAGTTCTTC. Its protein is CASSTSGGNVRQFF.

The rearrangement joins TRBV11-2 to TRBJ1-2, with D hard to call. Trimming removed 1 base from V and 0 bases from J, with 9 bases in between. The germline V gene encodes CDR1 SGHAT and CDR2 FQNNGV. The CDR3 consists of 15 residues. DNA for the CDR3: TGTGCCAGCAGCTTAGCCCGGTTAGCTAACTATGGCTACACCTTC. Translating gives CASSLARLANYGYTF.

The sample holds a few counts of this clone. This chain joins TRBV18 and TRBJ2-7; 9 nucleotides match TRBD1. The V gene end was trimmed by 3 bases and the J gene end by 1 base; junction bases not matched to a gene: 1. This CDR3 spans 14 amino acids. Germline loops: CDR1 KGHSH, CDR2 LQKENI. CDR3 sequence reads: CASSPGTGSYEQYV. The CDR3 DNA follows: TGTGCCAGCTCACCCGGGACAGGGTCCTACGAGCAGTACGTC.

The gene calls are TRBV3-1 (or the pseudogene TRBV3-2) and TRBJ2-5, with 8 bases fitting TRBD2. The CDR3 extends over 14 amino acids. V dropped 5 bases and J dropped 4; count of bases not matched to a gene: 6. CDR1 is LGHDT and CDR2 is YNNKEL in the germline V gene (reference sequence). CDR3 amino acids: CASSARGGLETQYF. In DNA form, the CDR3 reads TGTGCCAGCAGCGCCCGGGGGGGGTTAGAGACCCAGTACTTC.

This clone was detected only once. CDR3 amino acids: CASSLDYAGSGGLDTQYF. The DNA for the CDR3 is TGTGCCAGCAGCTTAGATTACGCCGGCAGCGGGGGCCTAGATACGCAGTATTTT. The V and J genes are TRBV11-3 and TRBJ2-3, with 8 nucleotides matching TRBD2. There are 18 residues in the CDR3. Germline V gene sequence: CDR1 SGHNT, CDR2 YENEEA. With 0 bases clipped from V and 5 bases from J, the junction kept 13 bases outside the gene matches.

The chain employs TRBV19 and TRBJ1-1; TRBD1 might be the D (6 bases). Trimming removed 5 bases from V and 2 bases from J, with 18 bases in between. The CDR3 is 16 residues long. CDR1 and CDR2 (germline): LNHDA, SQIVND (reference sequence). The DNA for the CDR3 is TGTGCCAGTAGTTTCCGCTCAGGGGTGGGAAACACTGAAGCTTTCTTT. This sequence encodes CASSFRSGVGNTEAFF.

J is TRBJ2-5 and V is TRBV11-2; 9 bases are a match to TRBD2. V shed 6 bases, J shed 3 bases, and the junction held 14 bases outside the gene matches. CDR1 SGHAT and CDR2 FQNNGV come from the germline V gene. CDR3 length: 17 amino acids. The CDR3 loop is CASRIIAGDRKEETQYF. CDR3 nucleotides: TGTGCCAGCAGGATAATAGCGGGGGACAGAAAGGAAGAGACCCAGTACTTC.

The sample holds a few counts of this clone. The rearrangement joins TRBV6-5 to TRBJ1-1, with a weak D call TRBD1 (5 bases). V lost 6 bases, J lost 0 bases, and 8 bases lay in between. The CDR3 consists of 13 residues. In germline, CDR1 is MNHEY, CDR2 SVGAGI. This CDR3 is CASRTGVNTEAFF. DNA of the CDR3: TGTGCCAGCAGAACAGGAGTGAACACTGAAGCTTTCTTT.

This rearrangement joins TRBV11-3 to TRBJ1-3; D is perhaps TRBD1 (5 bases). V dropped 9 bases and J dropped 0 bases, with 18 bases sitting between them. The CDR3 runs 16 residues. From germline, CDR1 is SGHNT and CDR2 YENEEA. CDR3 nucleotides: TGTGCCAGGAGGGGCGGAGGTACTAGCTCTGGAAACACCATATATTTT. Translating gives CARRGGGTSSGNTIYF.

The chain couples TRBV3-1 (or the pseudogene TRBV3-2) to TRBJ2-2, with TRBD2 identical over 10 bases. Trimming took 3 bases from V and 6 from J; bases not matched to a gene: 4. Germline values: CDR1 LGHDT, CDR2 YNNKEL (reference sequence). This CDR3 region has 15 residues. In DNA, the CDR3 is TGTGCCAGCAGCCATCACAGCGGGGGGGCCGGGGAGCTGTTTTTT. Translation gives CASSHHSGGAGELFF.

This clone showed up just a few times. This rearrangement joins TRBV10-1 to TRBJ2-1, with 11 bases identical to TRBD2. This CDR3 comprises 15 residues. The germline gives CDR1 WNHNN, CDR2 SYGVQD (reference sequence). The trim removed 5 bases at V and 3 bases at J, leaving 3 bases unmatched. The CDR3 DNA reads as TGCGCCAGCAGTACCACTAGCGGGGGCTACAATGAGCAGTTCTTC. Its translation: CASSTTSGGYNEQFF.